This T cell receptor (beta chain) was recorded in a study of beta chain features in type 1 diabetes. In the study overall: The examined sorted cells totaled around 100,000,000 across samples. Study results and caveats: The similarity of naive, central memory and Treg TCRB repertoires appeared greater among patients than among healthy donors.

V was clipped by 7 bases and J by 4 bases; unmatched bases: 12. Germline lookup yields CDR1 SQVTM and CDR2 ANQGSEA. The CDR3 contains 15 residues. This clone was detected a few times. The antigen is undetermined. Stem cell-like memory, regulatory, central memory and naive CD4+ cells were sorted via CD45RO/CCR7/CD25/CD127/CD95/CD27. cDNA synthesis used the whole RNA isolate, giving expressed TCRB sequences. Data came from immunoSEQ multiplex PCR; TCRdb stores just in-frame clones and leaves some out. The sample yields about 150,000 clones, 11% seen once. This chain uses TRBV29-1 with TRBJ1-4; 7 bases map to TRBD1. The sequence came from a young man in good health. Sequencing input: central memory CD4+ T cells from blood. The CDR3 bases are TGCAGCGCCCACCGTTCCGGGACAGATAATGAAAAACTGTTTTTT. Protein sequence: CSAHRSGTDNEKLFF.